The 10 T cell receptor beta chains given below trace back to one sample, sequenced in a study of cytotoxic CD8 clonotypes in ibrutinib-treated CLL. Using immunoSEQ multiplex PCR, the repertoire was profiled, and TCRdb retains in-frame clones only, with some absent. The data contain hundreds of thousands of clones, around 66% of them singletons. The sequenced sample was PBMCs, obtained after 36 months of ibrutinib treatment. These receptors were collected from a human donor with chronic lymphocytic leukemia.

The gene calls are TRBV27 and TRBJ2-7; D is uncertain. The CDR3 has 13 residues. Germline CDR1 reads MNHEY; CDR2 reads SMNVEV (reference sequence). V lost 5 bases and J 4 bases, leaving 12 bases between the germline ends. DNA for the CDR3: TGTGCCAGCAGTCACGTATTAGGATACGAGCAGTACTTC. Translated: CASSHVLGYEQYF.

The V and J genes are TRBV25-1 and TRBJ2-7; 9 nucleotides line up with TRBD1. Germline V lookup: CDR1 MGHDK, CDR2 SYGVNS. The V segment lost 6 bases and the J segment 1 base; nucleotides outside the gene matches: 7. The CDR3 has 15 residues. The CDR3 sequence is CASRTPGQGSYEQYF. Written as DNA, the CDR3 is TGTGCCAGCAGGACCCCCGGACAGGGGTCCTACGAGCAGTACTTC.

This clone was recorded only once. The chain links TRBV28 to TRBJ2-1, with 7 bases fitting TRBD2. CDR3 length equals 17 residues. Germline values: CDR1 MDHEN, CDR2 SYDVKM. Trimming removed 5 bases from V and 2 bases from J; junction bases left unmatched: 12. The DNA for the CDR3 is TGTGCCAGCAGTCCAGCCGACCGGGACTACCCCTACAATGAGCAGTTCTTC. Protein sequence: CASSPADRDYPYNEQFF.

The chain recombines TRBV4-1 with TRBJ1-5; 7 positions agree with TRBD1. Germline V CDR1 and CDR2: MGHRA, YSYEKL. V dropped 4 bases and J dropped 2; count of bases not matched to a gene: 5. This CDR3 has 15 amino acids. The CDR3 protein is CASSPFTGGNQPQHF. DNA for the CDR3: TGCGCCAGCAGCCCATTTACAGGGGGCAATCAGCCCCAGCATTTT.

The chain is built from TRBV5-1 and TRBJ2-7, with 7 bases matching TRBD1. The V gene's germline CDR1 is SGHRS and CDR2 YFSETQ. J lost 7 bases, V lost 4 bases, and 5 bases had no gene match. The CDR3 is made up of 12 amino acids. CDR3 sequence: CASSLQGREQYF. The CDR3 coding sequence is TGCGCCAGCAGCCTACAGGGGCGAGAGCAGTACTTC.

V and J are TRBV7-2 and TRBJ2-3, with a possible D match to TRBD2 (6 bases). Looked up from germline, CDR1 is SGHTA and CDR2 is FQGNSA. CDR3 length: 17 amino acids. V was shortened by 0 bases and J by 4 bases, with 17 bases between the two germline ends. The CDR3 spells CASSLALASDRPDTQYF. CDR3 DNA sequence: TGTGCCAGCAGCTTAGCGCTGGCTAGCGACCGCCCAGATACGCAGTATTTT.

The chain couples TRBV2 to TRBJ2-5, with D maybe TRBD2 (5 bases). Germline V gives CDR1 SNHLY, CDR2 FYNNEI. The CDR3 totals 14 residues. V dropped 7 bases and J dropped 5 bases, with 17 bases sitting between them. The CDR3 sequence is CASTQTGRGETQYF. The CDR3 DNA reads TGTGCCAGCACCCAAACTGGGAGAGGTGAGACCCAGTACTTC. Together with reference TRBV2 and TRBJ2-5, the CDR3 gives the full variable domain: EPEVTQTPSHQVTQMGQEVILRCVPISNHLYFYWYRQILGQKVEFLVSFYNNEISEKSEIFDDQFSVERPDGSNFTLKIRSTKLEDSAMYFCASTQTGRGETQYFGPGTRLLVL.

The chain recombines TRBV9 with TRBJ2-5; 8 nucleotides agree with TRBD1. Per germline, CDR1 SGDLS and CDR2 YYNGEE. This CDR3 spans 14 amino acids. Losses at the gene ends were 1 base for V and 5 bases for J; bases not matched to a gene: 4. CDR3 residues: CASSVPQGDETQYF. The CDR3, as DNA: TGTGCCAGCAGCGTACCACAGGGGGACGAGACCCAGTACTTC.

The V call is TRBV6-5, the J call TRBJ2-2; D not certain. This CDR3 contains 12 residues. Deletions cut 6 bases from V and 1 base from J, with 3 bases between. CDR1 is MNHEY and CDR2 is SVGAGI in the germline V gene. CDR3 sequence reads: CASRGNTGELFF. In DNA form, the CDR3 reads TGTGCCAGCAGGGGGAACACCGGGGAGCTGTTTTTT.

The rearrangement links TRBV5-4 to TRBJ1-1, with TRBD1 matching 8 bases. Germline CDR1 is SGHNT and CDR2 is YYREEE (reference sequence). V was clipped by 5 bases and J by 5 bases; unmatched bases: 5. The CDR3 has 13 amino acids. CDR3 in DNA: TGTGCCAGCAGTCGGACAGGGTTGACTGAAGCTTTCTTT. This encodes CASSRTGLTEAFF. The full variable domain, its missing parts supplied by reference TRBV5-4 and TRBJ1-1, is ETGVTQSPTHLIKTRGQQVTLRCSSQSGHNTVSWYQQALGQGPQFIFQYYREEENGRGNFPPRFSGLQFPNYSSELNVNALELDDSALYLCASSRTGLTEAFFGQGTRLTVV.